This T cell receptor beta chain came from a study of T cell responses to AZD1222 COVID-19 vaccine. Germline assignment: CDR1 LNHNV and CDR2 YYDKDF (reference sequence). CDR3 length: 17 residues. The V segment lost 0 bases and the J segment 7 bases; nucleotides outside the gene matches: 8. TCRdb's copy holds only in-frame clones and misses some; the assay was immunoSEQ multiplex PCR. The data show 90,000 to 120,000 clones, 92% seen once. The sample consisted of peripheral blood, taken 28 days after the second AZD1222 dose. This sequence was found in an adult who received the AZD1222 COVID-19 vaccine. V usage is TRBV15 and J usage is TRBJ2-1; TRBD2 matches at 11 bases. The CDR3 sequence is CATSREGTSGSENEQFF. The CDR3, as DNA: TGTGCCACCAGCAGAGAGGGTACTAGCGGGAGTGAGAATGAGCAGTTCTTC.